This TCR beta chain comes out of a study of T-cell memory formation after mild COVID-19. This clonotype was observed a handful of times. There are 15 residues in the CDR3. V lost 5 bases and J 0 bases, leaving 13 bases between the germline ends. Looked up from germline, CDR1 is SEHNR and CDR2 is FQNEAQ (reference sequence). TCRdb analysed the 5' RACE reads with MiXCR anew, one entry per CDR3 protein. This repertoire shows about 430,000 distinct CDR3 sequences, 20% to 25% found once; its top ten account for 7% to 9.5%. The chain has TRBV7-9 and TRBJ1-1; no reliable D call. The TCR was taken from an adult woman who had mild COVID-19 (a few samples of this study predate the infection). Cell type and time point are not known. Sequenced input: PBMCs or a T cell subset sorted from them (not recorded which). The DNA for the CDR3 is TGTGCCAGCAGCCCAGGTGGGCTCATGAACACTGAAGCTTTCTTT. Residues: CASSPGGLMNTEAFF.